This entry is about one T cell receptor beta chain. The sample originates from a study of blood T cell repertoires in COVID-19. Study details: The United States, Italy and Spain were the sources of the acute and convalescent COVID-19 samples.

Generated by immunoSEQ multiplex PCR, the TCRdb table keeps only in-frame clones and is missing some. The data contain about 150,000 clones, about four fifths of them singletons. The receptor was isolated from a woman aged 55-69 years with active or convalescent COVID-19. Material for sequencing was peripheral blood.

CDR3 in amino acids: CASSLSTGADTQYF. In DNA, the CDR3 is TGCGCCAGCAGTCTATCGACAGGGGCAGATACGCAGTATTTT. The gene calls are TRBV10-2 and TRBJ2-3, with 8 bases lining up with TRBD1. This CDR3 has 14 residues. Germline values: CDR1 WSHSY, CDR2 SAAADI. Trimming cost V 5 bases and J 4 bases; bases outside gene matches: 5.